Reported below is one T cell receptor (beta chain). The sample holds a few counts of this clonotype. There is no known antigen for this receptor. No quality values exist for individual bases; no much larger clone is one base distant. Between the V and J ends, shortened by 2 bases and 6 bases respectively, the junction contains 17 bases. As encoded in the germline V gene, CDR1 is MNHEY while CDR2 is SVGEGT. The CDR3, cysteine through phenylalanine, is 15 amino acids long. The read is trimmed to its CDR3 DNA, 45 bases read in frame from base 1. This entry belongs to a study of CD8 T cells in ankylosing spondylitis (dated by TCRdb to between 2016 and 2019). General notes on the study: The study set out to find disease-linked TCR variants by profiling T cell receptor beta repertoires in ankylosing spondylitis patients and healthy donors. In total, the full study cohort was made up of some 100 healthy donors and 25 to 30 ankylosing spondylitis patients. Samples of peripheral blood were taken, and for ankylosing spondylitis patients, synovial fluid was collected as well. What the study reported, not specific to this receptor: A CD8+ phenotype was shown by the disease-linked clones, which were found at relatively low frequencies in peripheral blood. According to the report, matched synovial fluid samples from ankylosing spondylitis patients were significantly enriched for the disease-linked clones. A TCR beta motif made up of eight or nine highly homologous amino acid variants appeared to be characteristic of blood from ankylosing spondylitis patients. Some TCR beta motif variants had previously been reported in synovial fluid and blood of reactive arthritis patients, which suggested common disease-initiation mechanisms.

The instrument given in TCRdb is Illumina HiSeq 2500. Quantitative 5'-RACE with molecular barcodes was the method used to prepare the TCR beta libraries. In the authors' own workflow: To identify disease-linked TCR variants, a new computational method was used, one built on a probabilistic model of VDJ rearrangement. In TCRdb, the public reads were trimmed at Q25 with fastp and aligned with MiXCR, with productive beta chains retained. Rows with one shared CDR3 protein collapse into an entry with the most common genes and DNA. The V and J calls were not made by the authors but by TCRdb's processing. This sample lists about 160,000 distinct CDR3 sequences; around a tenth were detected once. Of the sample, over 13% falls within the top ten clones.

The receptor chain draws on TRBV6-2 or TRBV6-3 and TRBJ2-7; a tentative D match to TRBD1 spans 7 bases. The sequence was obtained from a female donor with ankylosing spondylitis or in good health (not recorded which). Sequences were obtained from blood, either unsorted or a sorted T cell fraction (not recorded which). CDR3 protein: CASSYPTGRSGEQYF. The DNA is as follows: TGTGCCAGCAGTTACCCGACAGGGAGGAGCGGCGAGCAGTACTTC.